One sample yielded the 18 T cell receptor beta chains listed below, sequenced in a study of blood T cell repertoires in COVID-19. Sequenced by immunoSEQ multiplex PCR; TCRdb stores in-frame clones only, minus some. The sample yields tens of thousands of clones, roughly 80% seen once. The sample consisted of peripheral blood. These receptors all come from a human donor in a cohort sampled during active COVID-19.

This chain connects TRBV9 to TRBJ2-1; 10 bases are a match to TRBD2. The CDR3 is 16 amino acids. In germline, CDR1 is SGDLS, CDR2 YYNGEE. Unmatched junction bases numbered 7, after V lost 0 bases and J lost 7 bases. This CDR3 is CASSVGASGSSNEQFF. CDR3 nucleotides: TGTGCCAGCAGCGTAGGGGCTAGCGGGAGTTCGAATGAGCAGTTCTTC.

The chain uses TRBV9 and TRBJ2-1, with D possibly TRBD2 on 5 matching bases. CDR1 and CDR2 from the germline V gene are SGDLS and YYNGEE. The germline V and J ends were trimmed by 2 bases and 7 bases, with 19 bases remaining between them. The CDR3 is made up of 16 amino acids. The CDR3, as DNA: TGTGCCAGCAGCGTTTCCCTACGGTTTCCGGGAAATGAGCAGTTCTTC. Its protein is CASSVSLRFPGNEQFF.

The chain joins TRBV7-9 to TRBJ2-7; TRBD1 matches 8 bases. Looked up from germline, CDR1 is SEHNR and CDR2 is FQNEAQ (reference sequence). This CDR3 has 15 amino acids. Trimming removed 1 base from V and 5 bases from J; junction bases left unmatched: 7. CDR3 amino acids: CASSLDFRGLHEQYF. CDR3 nucleotide sequence: TGTGCCAGCAGCTTAGATTTCAGGGGGCTCCACGAGCAGTACTTC. The full variable domain, with the rest looked up from reference TRBV7-9 and TRBJ2-7, is DTGVSQNPRHKITKRGQNVTFRCDPISEHNRLYWYRQTLGQGPEFLTYFQNEAQLEKSRLLSDRFSAERPKGSFSTLEIQRTEQGDSAMYLCASSLDFRGLHEQYFGPGTRLTVT.

This clone has more than one count but fewer than ten. The J gene is TRBJ1-5, the V gene TRBV27, with a possible D match to TRBD1 (6 bases). Per the germline V gene, CDR1 is MNHEY and CDR2 is SMNVEV (reference sequence). V gave up 4 bases and J gave up 6 bases, with 13 bases separating them. The CDR3 extends over 14 amino acids. Here the CDR3 DNA reads TGTGCCAGCAGTTATCAGGGGCTAGGTCAGCCCCAGCATTTT. Protein: CASSYQGLGQPQHF.

The gene calls are TRBV29-1 and TRBJ1-2; D remains unclear. Per the germline V gene, CDR1 is SQVTM and CDR2 is ANQGSEA. V lost 3 bases and J 5 bases, leaving 7 bases between the germline ends. The length of the CDR3 is 11 residues. The CDR3 sequence is CSVDEGYGYTF. CDR3 bases: TGCAGCGTTGACGAGGGATATGGCTACACCTTC.

This sequence joins TRBV20-1 and TRBJ1-5; possible D gene TRBD1, 5 bases. The V end lost 3 bases, the J end lost 10 bases, and 10 bases lay between the germline ends. CDR1 is DFQATT and CDR2 is SNEGSKA in the germline V gene (reference sequence). The CDR3 runs 11 residues. The chain's CDR3 is CSASAGNPQHF. CDR3 nucleotides: TGCAGTGCTAGCGCAGGGAATCCCCAGCATTTT.

The V call is TRBV3-1 (or the pseudogene TRBV3-2), the J call TRBJ1-5; no reliable D call. V was cut by 3 bases and J by 3 bases, with 3 bases left in between. The germline gives CDR1 LGHDT, CDR2 YNNKEL (reference sequence). This CDR3 has 12 amino acids. The CDR3 DNA sequence: TGTGCCAGCAGCCACTTCAATCAGCCCCAGCATTTT. Translated, it gives CASSHFNQPQHF.

J is TRBJ1-1 and V is TRBV18; D remains unclear. Trimming took off 1 base at V and 4 bases at J, with 13 bases between the two ends. The CDR3 extends over 15 amino acids. Germline CDR1 is KGHSH and CDR2 is LQKENI. The CDR3 DNA is TGTGCCAGCTCACCACGTAACCAAAAGAGCACTGAAGCTTTCTTT. It yields the protein CASSPRNQKSTEAFF.

The chain joins TRBV19 to TRBJ1-5, with D unclear. V shed 3 bases and J shed 3 bases, with 12 bases lying between them. This CDR3 spans 15 amino acids. The germline CDR1 and CDR2 sequences are LNHDA and SQIVND (reference sequence). The CDR3 sequence is CASSIAGRDNQPQHF. The CDR3 coding sequence is TGTGCCAGTAGTATTGCTGGGAGGGACAATCAGCCCCAGCATTTT.

The chain is built from TRBV11-1 and TRBJ1-1; D unclear. Trimming left V 2 bases short and J 4 bases short, with 5 bases between. CDR3 length equals 12 residues. CDR1 and CDR2 (germline): SGHAT, FQDESV (reference sequence). The CDR3 is CASSLYGTEAFF. In DNA form, the CDR3 reads TGTGCCAGCAGCTTATACGGCACTGAAGCTTTCTTT.

The chain has TRBV4-1 and TRBJ1-6; D is possibly TRBD1 (5 bases). The CDR3 spans 15 residues. The germline V gene has CDR1 MGHRA and CDR2 YSYEKL. V lost 4 bases to trimming and J lost 7 bases, with 14 bases between them. The CDR3 DNA sequence: TGCGCCAGCAGCCCAAAAGACAGCCGGAATTCACCCCTCCACTTT. It codes for CASSPKDSRNSPLHF.

This clone was picked up one time. The J gene is TRBJ1-1, the V gene TRBV9; TRBD1 matches 9 bases. In germline, CDR1 is SGDLS, CDR2 YYNGEE. This CDR3 has 15 residues. Trimming took 4 bases from V and 1 from J; bases not matched to a gene: 5. DNA of the CDR3: TGTGCCAGCAGCCCGTGGACAGGGGCGAACACTGAAGCTTTCTTT. Translating gives CASSPWTGANTEAFF. Full variable domain (missing parts from reference TRBV9 and TRBJ1-1): DSGVTQTPKHLITATGQRVTLRCSPRSGDLSVYWYQQSLDQGLQFLIQYYNGEERAKGNILERFSAQQFPDLHSELNLSSLELGDSALYFCASSPWTGANTEAFFGQGTRLTVV.

The chain carries TRBV4-1 and TRBJ2-7; weak D call: TRBD1 (5 bases). The germline gives CDR1 MGHRA, CDR2 YSYEKL. V gave up 0 bases and J gave up 0 bases, with 9 bases separating them. The CDR3 consists of 15 residues. The CDR3 DNA follows: TGCGCCAGCAGCCAAGACAGGGCCAGCTCCTACGAGCAGTACTTC. Protein product: CASSQDRASSYEQYF.

In its sample, this clone was seen a few times. The J gene is TRBJ1-2, the V gene TRBV7-9, with a weak D call TRBD1 (6 bases). Germline loops: CDR1 SEHNR, CDR2 FQNEAQ (reference sequence). The ends were cut back, 3 bases at V and 8 bases at J, with 19 bases in the middle. The CDR3 length is 15 residues. The CDR3, as DNA: TGTGCCAGCAGCTTCCTCACAGGGTCCTCTGGGGGCTACACCTTC. Translation: CASSFLTGSSGGYTF.

This clone was seen a few times. CDR3 sequence (DNA): TGTGCCAGCAGTTTAGGAGTTCGGCAGCCCCAGCATTTT. It is translated as CASSLGVRQPQHF. The chain joins TRBV12-3 or TRBV12-4 to TRBJ1-5; D uncertain. The CDR3 consists of 13 residues. V lost 1 base and J lost 7, with 8 bases in between.

V and J are TRBV7-2 and TRBJ2-3; 7 nucleotides match TRBD2. The length of the CDR3 is 17 residues. In germline, CDR1 is SGHTA, CDR2 FQGNSA. J gave up 3 bases and V 11 bases, and 20 bases lay outside the gene matches. CDR3: CAPGLAGDPTRTDTQYF. The CDR3 bases are TGTGCCCCCGGCTTGGCGGGAGATCCCACTCGGACAGATACGCAGTATTTT. Filled out from reference TRBV7-2 and TRBJ2-3, the complete variable domain reads GAGVSQSPSNKVTEKGKDVELRCDPISGHTALYWYRQSLGQGLEFLIYFQGNSAPDKSGLPSDRFSAERTGGSVSTLTIQRTQQEDSAVYLCAPGLAGDPTRTDTQYFGPGTRLTVL.

The count of this clone is one. The V gene is TRBV9, the J gene TRBJ2-3; D is ambiguous. The CDR3 totals 14 residues. The V gene's germline CDR1 is SGDLS and CDR2 YYNGEE. V shed 0 bases and J shed 2 bases, with 7 bases lying between them. CDR3 loop: CASSVGQITDTQYF. CDR3 sequence (DNA): TGTGCCAGCAGCGTAGGCCAGATCACAGATACGCAGTATTTT. Full variable domain (missing parts from reference TRBV9 and TRBJ2-3): DSGVTQTPKHLITATGQRVTLRCSPRSGDLSVYWYQQSLDQGLQFLIQYYNGEERAKGNILERFSAQQFPDLHSELNLSSLELGDSALYFCASSVGQITDTQYFGPGTRLTVL.

This chain uses TRBV19 with TRBJ2-7; TRBD1 aligns across 8 bases. Germline loops: CDR1 LNHDA, CDR2 SQIVND (reference sequence). The CDR3 covers 15 residues. V lost 2 bases and J lost 2; bases outside the gene matches: 5. The CDR3 nucleotides are TGTGCCAGTAGTATAACGGGACAGGATACCTACGAGCAGTACTTC. Its protein is CASSITGQDTYEQYF.